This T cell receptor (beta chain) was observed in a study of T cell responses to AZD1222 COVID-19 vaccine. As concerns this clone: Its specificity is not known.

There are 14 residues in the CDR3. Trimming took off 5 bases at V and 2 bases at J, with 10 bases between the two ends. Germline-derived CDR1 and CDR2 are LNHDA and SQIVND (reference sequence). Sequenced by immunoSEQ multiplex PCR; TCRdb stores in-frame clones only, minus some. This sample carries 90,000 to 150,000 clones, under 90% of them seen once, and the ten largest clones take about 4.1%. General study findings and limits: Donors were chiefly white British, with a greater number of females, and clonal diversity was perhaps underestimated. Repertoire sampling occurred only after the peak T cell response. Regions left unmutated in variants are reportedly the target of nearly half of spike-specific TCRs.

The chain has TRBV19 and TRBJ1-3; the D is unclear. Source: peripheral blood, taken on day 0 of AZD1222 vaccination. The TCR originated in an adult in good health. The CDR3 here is CASSLRRTGNTIYF. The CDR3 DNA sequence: TGTGCCAGTAGTTTACGACGGACTGGAAACACCATATATTTT. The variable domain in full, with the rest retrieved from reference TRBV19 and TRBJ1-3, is DGGITQSPKYLFRKEGQNVTLSCEQNLNHDAMYWYRQDPGQGLRLIYYSQIVNDFQKGDIAEGYSVSREKKESFPLTVTSAQKNPTAFYLCASSLRRTGNTIYFGEGSWLTVV.